The 18 T cell receptor beta chains listed next were all sequenced from one sample in a study of vaccination and CD4 T cells after COVID-19. The antigens these receptors bind are not known. Treatment of the sample: approximately 9-day PBMC culture with coronavirus spike peptide pools or control peptides (ViraFEST assay). Once obtained from cultured CD4+ T cells, the DNA was sequenced using the Oncomine TCR Beta short-read assay. MiXCR was run by TCRdb on the PCR reads, yielding one entry per CDR3 protein. The sample has 3,500 to 4,500 distinct CDR3 sequences; roughly 13% are singletons. The sample comprised CD4+ T cells from blood, cultured in vitro. The receptors stem from a human donor who had recovered from COVID-19.

The rearrangement joins TRBV5-4 to TRBJ2-2; D uncertain. Germline V gene lookup returns CDR1 SGHNT and CDR2 YYREEE (reference sequence). V gave up 5 bases and J gave up 5 bases, with 7 bases separating them. This CDR3 contains 12 residues. The CDR3 region has the DNA TGTGCCAGCAGTATCAGGACCGGGGAGCTGTTTTTT. Its translation is CASSIRTGELFF.

This clonotype was seen a few times. The genes are TRBV5-1 and TRBJ1-4, with a possible D match to TRBD1 (6 bases). The CDR3 has 17 amino acids. CDR1 is SGHRS and CDR2 is YFSETQ in the germline V gene. V was trimmed by 4 bases and J by 3 bases, leaving 19 bases between them. The CDR3, as DNA: TGCGCCAGCAGCCCGGGGGCAGGGGACGTGGCTAATGAAAAACTGTTTTTT. This translates into CASSPGAGDVANEKLFF.

Judged by abundance, this clonotype is large. The chain uses TRBV7-9 and TRBJ2-5; 7 bases align to TRBD2. The CDR3 runs 15 residues. After removal of 1 base from V and 1 base from J, the junction contained 3 bases not matched to a gene. Germline CDR1 and CDR2: SEHNR and FQNEAQ (reference sequence). The CDR3 protein is CASSLGGGPQETQYF. Written as DNA, the CDR3 is TGTGCCAGCAGCTTAGGCGGGGGACCCCAAGAGACCCAGTACTTC.

This clonotype is judged medium-sized (0.01 to 0.1%). The chain links TRBV6-5 to TRBJ1-1; 11 positions match TRBD1. The length of the CDR3 is 16 residues. With 4 bases clipped from V and 2 bases from J, the junction kept 6 bases outside the gene matches. Looked up from germline, CDR1 is MNHEY and CDR2 is SVGAGI. CDR3 nucleotides: TGTGCCAGCAGTTTGCGGACAGGGGGCGTCAACACTGAAGCTTTCTTT. Translation gives CASSLRTGGVNTEAFF.

The genes are TRBV19 and TRBJ1-2, with TRBD1 matching over 7 bases. This CDR3 is 12 amino acids long. After removal of 9 bases from V and 2 bases from J, the junction contained 3 bases not matched to a gene. CDR1 and CDR2 (germline): LNHDA, SQIVND (reference sequence). The DNA for the CDR3 is TGTGCCAGCGGACAGGTGAACTATGGCTACACCTTC. Encoded protein: CASGQVNYGYTF.

The chain links TRBV5-5 to TRBJ2-3, with a possible D match to TRBD1 (6 bases). Germline V gene lookup returns CDR1 SGHKS and CDR2 YYEKEE (reference sequence). The CDR3 runs 15 residues. V shed 4 bases and J shed 1 base, with 13 bases lying between them. CDR3 bases: TGTGCCAGCAGCACCCAGGCAGGGGGCACAGATACGCAGTATTTT. It specifies CASSTQAGGTDTQYF.

By sample fraction, this clonotype is medium-sized. J is TRBJ2-5 and V is TRBV7-2, with unresolved D. The CDR3 spans 15 residues. Trimming shortened V by 1 base and J by 1 base, and 10 bases separated the two germline ends. CDR1 is SGHTA and CDR2 is FQGNSA in the germline V gene. The DNA for the CDR3 is TGTGCCAGCAGCTTAGACGGTAACTTCCAAGAGACCCAGTACTTC. This gives the protein CASSLDGNFQETQYF.

This sequence joins TRBV7-8 and TRBJ2-1, with D perhaps assigned TRBD1 or TRBD2 (5 bases each). The CDR3 length is 14 residues. Trimming shortened V by 4 bases and J by 5 bases, and 12 bases separated the two germline ends. Per the germline V gene, CDR1 is SGHVS and CDR2 is FQNEAQ. In DNA, the CDR3 is TGTGCCAGCAGCTATGGGACCCTTAACAATGAGCAGTTCTTC. It yields the protein CASSYGTLNNEQFF.

Note on this clonotype: A read error may be the cause here, since a much bigger clone is one base away. The chain employs TRBV6-1 and TRBJ1-1; TRBD1 might be the D (6 bases). The CDR3 runs to 13 residues. Germline lookup yields CDR1 MNHNS and CDR2 SASEGT. V was trimmed by 8 bases and J by 1 base, leaving 11 bases between them. The chain's CDR3 is CASGGTPNTEAFF. The CDR3 nucleotides are TGTGCCAGCGGTGGGACACCGAACACTGAAGCTTTCTTT.

In its sample, this clonotype ranks as medium-sized. The chain combines TRBV20-1 with TRBJ1-3; TRBD1 is a possible D gene (5 bases). Germline lookup yields CDR1 DFQATT and CDR2 SNEGSKA (reference sequence). CDR3 size: 15 residues. Trimming shortened V by 0 bases and J by 2 bases, and 11 bases separated the two germline ends. CDR3: CSAREFEGAGNTIYF. CDR3 coding DNA: TGCAGTGCTAGAGAATTCGAAGGGGCTGGAAACACCATATATTTT.

In this sample, this clonotype turned up a few times. V gene TRBV2 combines with J gene TRBJ2-3; 11 positions agree with TRBD2. Germline trimming cut 6 bases from V and 11 bases from J; bases unmatched to any gene: 13. The CDR3 runs to 15 residues. Per the germline V gene, CDR1 is SNHLY and CDR2 is FYNNEI. The CDR3 loop reads CASSFGTSGGKGQYF. The CDR3 DNA follows: TGTGCCAGCAGCTTTGGGACTAGCGGCGGGAAGGGGCAGTATTTT.

By frequency in the sample, this clonotype is medium-sized (0.01 to 0.1%). The chain couples TRBV2 to TRBJ2-3; 12 bases align to TRBD2. CDR3 length: 16 residues. With V trimmed by 6 bases and J by 4 bases, 8 bases remained unmatched. Per the germline V gene, CDR1 is SNHLY and CDR2 is FYNNEI. The CDR3 protein is CASRTPSGGGPDTQYF. CDR3 DNA: TGTGCCAGCAGAACGCCTAGCGGGGGGGGCCCAGATACGCAGTATTTT.

The gene calls are TRBV12-5 and TRBJ2-5; perhaps TRBD2 as D (6 bases). This CDR3 is built from 13 residues. V shed 9 bases and J shed 3 bases, with 14 bases lying between them. Germline V gives CDR1 LGHNT, CDR2 FRNRAP. CDR3 loop: CASRGGAEETQYF. The CDR3 DNA follows: TGTGCTAGCCGGGGAGGCGCAGAAGAGACCCAGTACTTC. Variable domain in full (rest from reference TRBV12-5 and TRBJ2-5): DARVTQTPRHKVTEMGQEVTMRCQPILGHNTVFWYRQTMMQGLELLAYFRNRAPLDDSGMPKDRFSAEMPDATLATLKIQPSEPRDSAVYFCASRGGAEETQYFGPGTRLLVL.

In its sample, this clonotype is large. The CDR3 here is CSVRPANTDTQYF. As DNA, the CDR3 is TGCAGTGTTCGTCCGGCAAACACAGATACGCAGTATTTT. V and J are TRBV20-1 and TRBJ2-3; D remains unclear. V was cut by 7 bases and J by 2 bases, with 13 bases left in between. Germline assignment: CDR1 DFQATT and CDR2 SNEGSKA (reference sequence). There are 13 residues in the CDR3.

The rearrangement uses TRBV6-1 and TRBJ1-2; D might be TRBD1 (6 bases). The germline V and J ends were trimmed by 8 bases and 2 bases, with 21 bases remaining between them. There are 16 residues in the CDR3. The germline CDR1 and CDR2 sequences are MNHNS and SASEGT. For the CDR3, the DNA is TGTGCCAGCCTTTGGACAGCATCCTCTTTAAACTATGGCTACACCTTC. Encoded protein: CASLWTASSLNYGYTF.

In its sample, this clonotype ranks as medium-sized. This chain uses TRBV6-5 with TRBJ1-4; D might be TRBD1 (6 bases). Per the germline V gene, CDR1 is MNHEY and CDR2 is SVGAGI. The V end lost 4 bases, the J end lost 1 base, and 7 bases lay between the germline ends. The CDR3 loop spans 14 amino acids. The CDR3 DNA sequence: TGTGCCAGCAGTTCGACAGGAACTAATGAAAAACTGTTTTTT. Its translation is CASSSTGTNEKLFF.

This clonotype was counted only a few times. CDR3 DNA sequence: TGTGCCAGCAGACCGGGACTACTAATCGAGACCCAGTACTTC. Protein sequence: CASRPGLLIETQYF. This rearrangement joins TRBV12-3 or TRBV12-4 to TRBJ2-5, with 7 bases that match TRBD2. Germline trimming cut 6 bases from V and 5 bases from J; bases unmatched to any gene: 9. The CDR3 has 14 amino acids.

This clonotype was seen only a few times. The chain recombines TRBV7-8 with TRBJ2-1; 11 bases align to TRBD2. The CDR3 contains 18 residues. The V gene end was trimmed by 1 base and the J gene end by 9 bases; junction bases not matched to a gene: 14. Germline V lookup: CDR1 SGHVS, CDR2 FQNEAQ. In DNA, the CDR3 is TGTGCCAGCAGCTTAGGACAGGTGGGACTAGCGGCCAAGGGTGAGCAGTTCTTC. Amino acids: CASSLGQVGLAAKGEQFF.